These T cell receptor beta chains were read from a single sample in a study of cytomegalovirus exposure and HLA in healthy donors. Only in-frame clones appear in the TCRdb table, and some are missing; sequencing was by immunoSEQ multiplex PCR. This sample has approximately 90,000 clones, with 80% to 95% found just once. Source material: PBMCs. Receptors originate from a woman younger than 45 in good health and CMV-seropositive. The CDR3 runs from the conserved cysteine through the conserved F or W. Fields, in order: clone size, D gene, J gene, V gene, CDR3 protein, CDR3 DNA. The D gene is left open where the match is weak. The size field is filled for only some rows; it gives once, few, many or a size class.

size: NA
D: NA
J: TRBJ1-1
V: TRBV20-1
CDR3: CSARRNTEAFF
DNA: TGCAGTGCTAGACGTAACACTGAAGCTTTCTTT

size: NA
D: TRBD2
J: TRBJ2-5
V: TRBV11-3
CDR3: CASSLATSEERYF
DNA: TGTGCCAGCAGCTTAGCGACTAGCGAAGAGCGGTACTTC

size: NA
D: TRBD1
J: TRBJ1-2
V: TRBV25-1
CDR3: CASRQGNYGYTF
DNA: TGTGCCAGCCGACAGGGTAACTATGGCTACACCTTC

size: NA
D: NA
J: TRBJ2-1
V: TRBV10-3
CDR3: CAISEPTRTHHNEQFF
DNA: TGTGCCATCAGTGAACCGACTCGGACTCACCACAATGAGCAGTTCTTC

size: NA
D: TRBD1
J: TRBJ2-5
V: TRBV4-3
CDR3: CASSQETGSKTQYF
DNA: TGCGCCAGCAGCCAAGAGACAGGGTCGAAGACCCAGTACTTC

size: NA
D: TRBD2
J: TRBJ2-1
V: TRBV9
CDR3: CASSPRGREGLNEQFF
DNA: TGTGCCAGCAGCCCCCGCGGGCGGGAGGGCCTCAATGAGCAGTTCTTC

size: NA
D: NA
J: TRBJ2-3
V: TRBV5-4
CDR3: CASSSPPGPSATDTQYF
DNA: TGTGCCAGCAGCTCCCCCCCCGGTCCAAGCGCCACAGATACGCAGTATTTT

size: NA
D: NA
J: TRBJ1-2
V: TRBV10-2
CDR3: CASSDRSNYGYTF
DNA: TGCGCCAGCAGCGACAGGTCCAACTATGGCTACACCTTC

size: NA
D: TRBD1
J: TRBJ1-1
V: TRBV2
CDR3: CASSIGQAWTEAFF
DNA: TGTGCCAGCAGTATAGGACAGGCATGGACTGAAGCTTTCTTT

size: NA
D: NA
J: TRBJ2-7
V: TRBV11-2
CDR3: CASSLAGSSYEQYF
DNA: TGTGCCAGCAGCTTAGCCGGGAGTTCCTACGAGCAGTACTTC

size: NA
D: NA
J: TRBJ1-3
V: TRBV6-1
CDR3: CASSPRVDSGNTIYF
DNA: TGTGCCAGCAGTCCGCGGGTGGACTCTGGAAACACCATATATTTT

size: NA
D: NA
J: TRBJ2-1
V: TRBV4-3
CDR3: CASSQDPFVRNEQFF
DNA: TGCGCCAGCAGCCAAGACCCGTTCGTGCGGAATGAGCAGTTCTTC

size: NA
D: TRBD2
J: TRBJ2-2
V: TRBV5-4
CDR3: CASSLSSGVNTGELFF
DNA: TGTGCCAGCAGCTTATCCAGCGGGGTGAACACCGGGGAGCTGTTTTTT

size: few
D: NA
J: TRBJ2-6
V: TRBV7-2
CDR3: CASSLDNSGANVLTF
DNA: TGTGCCAGCAGCTTAGACAACTCTGGGGCCAACGTCCTGACTTTC